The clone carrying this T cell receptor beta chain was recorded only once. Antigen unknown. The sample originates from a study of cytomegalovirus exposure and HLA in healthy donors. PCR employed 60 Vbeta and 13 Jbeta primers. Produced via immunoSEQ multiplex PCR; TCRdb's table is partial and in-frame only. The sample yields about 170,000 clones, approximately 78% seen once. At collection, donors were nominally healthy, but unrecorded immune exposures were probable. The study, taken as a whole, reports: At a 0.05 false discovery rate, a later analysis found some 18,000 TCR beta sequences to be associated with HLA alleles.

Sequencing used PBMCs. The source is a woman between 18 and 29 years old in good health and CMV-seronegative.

The CDR3 spells CASWYRVTCGWTEAFF. In DNA form, the CDR3 reads TGTGCCAGCTGGTACAGGGTAACCTGCGGGTGGACTGAAGCTTTCTTT. The chain carries TRBV21-1 and TRBJ1-1; TRBD1, as called in the table, went unchecked against the DNA. TRBV21-1 is an annotated pseudogene. The CDR3 totals 16 residues.